This is a list of T cell receptor beta chains from one sample in a study of blood T cells in healthy people across ages. From the 5' RACE reads, TCRdb called clonotypes with MiXCR, one entry per CDR3 protein. The sample has about 1.6 million distinct CDR3 sequences, roughly 32% seen once; the top ten hold approximately 10%. The sample consisted of blood. Receptor source: a woman aged 25 to 45 in good health. The CDR3 runs from the conserved cysteine through the conserved F or W. The D gene is left open where the match is weak. Clone size is shown for a subset of rows, as once, few, many or a class of expanded clone.

TRBV4-1	.	TRBJ2-7	17	TRBD1	TGCGCCAGCAGCCAAGATGTGGGGACAGCCTTACGGGGCGAGCAGTACTTC	CASSQDVGTALRGEQYF
TRBV7-2	.	TRBJ2-1	15	.	TGTGCCAGCAGCTTCGCGTTTAGCTCCTACAATGAGCAGTTCTTC	CASSFAFSSYNEQFF
TRBV2	few	TRBJ2-5	14	.	TGTGCCAGCAGGGGATCGGTGTACCAAGAGACCCAGTACTTC	CASRGSVYQETQYF
TRBV10-3	many	TRBJ1-5	13	.	TGTGCCATCCAACGACAGACTAATCAGCCCCAGCATTTT	CAIQRQTNQPQHF
TRBV13	few	TRBJ1-2	15	TRBD1	TGTGCCAGCAGCCCCGGGACAGATGATAACTATGGCTACACCTTC	CASSPGTDDNYGYTF
TRBV4-1	few	TRBJ2-3	13	.	TGCGCCAGCAGCCAAGGAGGCGGGACTCCTCGGTATTTT	CASSQGGGTPRYF
TRBV20-1	many	TRBJ2-3	14	TRBD2	TGCAGTGCGCGAGACCGGACTAGCAGAGATACGCAGTATTTT	CSARDRTSRDTQYF
TRBV12-3/TRBV12-4	.	TRBJ1-6	13	.	TGTGCCAGCAGTTCCAGACCGGGATCACCCCTCCACTTT	CASSSRPGSPLHF
TRBV28	.	TRBJ1-2	15	TRBD1	TGTGCCAGCAGCCCCTCCGGGACAGTTCCTATGGGCTACACCTTC	CASSPSGTVPMGYTF
TRBV18	few	TRBJ1-2	16	TRBD1	TGTGCCAGCACGACGTCCAAAGGGACAGGGGGCTTTGGCTACACCTTC	CASTTSKGTGGFGYTF
TRBV29-1	.	TRBJ2-1	15	TRBD2	TGCAGCGACCGGACTAGTCTCGGGCCCTACAATGAGCAGTTCTTC	CSDRTSLGPYNEQFF
TRBV20-1	few	TRBJ1-1	11	.	TGCAGTGCCCCGGACTACACTGAAGCTTTCTTT	CSAPDYTEAFF
TRBV28	.	TRBJ2-4	13	TRBD1	TGTGCCAGCGGGGGACAGCCGGAAAACATTCAGTACTTC	CASGGQPENIQYF
TRBV7-8	few	TRBJ2-1	18	TRBD2	TGTGCCAGCAGCTACTTAGGGCCAACTAGCGGGGGAAACAATGAGCAGTTCTTC	CASSYLGPTSGGNNEQFF
TRBV20-1	few	TRBJ1-4	13	.	TGCAGTGCCGTAGTTAATAATGATGAAAAACTGTTTTTT	CSAVVNNDEKLFF
TRBV5-1	.	TRBJ1-2	15	.	TGCGCCAGCAGCTACGGAAGACTTGGGGCCTATGGCTACACCTTC	CASSYGRLGAYGYTF
TRBV30	.	TRBJ2-7	13	.	TGTGCCTGGAGTGTAACCCCGGGCTACGAGCAGTACTTC	CAWSVTPGYEQYF
TRBV3-1	.	TRBJ2-1	12	.	TGTGCCAGCAGCCGGGAACAGGCTTCCCAGTTCTTC	CASSREQASQFF
TRBV4-1	once	TRBJ2-2	16	TRBD1	TGCGCCAGCAGCCCCAGGACAGGGGGCTTTATCGGGGAGCTGTTTTTT	CASSPRTGGFIGELFF
TRBV7-9	many	TRBJ2-1	16	.	TGTGCCAGCAGCTTATCCACCCATTTGGGTAGCGATGAGCAGTTCTTC	CASSLSTHLGSDEQFF
TRBV28	.	TRBJ2-7	15	.	TGTGCCAGCAGCCGCAGCGGGCGTAACCCCTACGAGCAGTACTTC	CASSRSGRNPYEQYF
TRBV20-1	few	TRBJ2-5	13	.	TGCAGTGCTCTACCGGGCGTCCCAGAGACCCAGTACTTC	CSALPGVPETQYF
TRBV7-2	many	TRBJ2-1	14	TRBD1	TGTGCCAGCAGCTTAGGGGACAGGGCCAATGAGCAGTTCTTC	CASSLGDRANEQFF
TRBV9	.	TRBJ2-7	15	.	TGTGCCAGCAGCCCGAACCGGGACGGCACCTACGAGCAGTACTTC	CASSPNRDGTYEQYF
TRBV6-6	few	TRBJ1-5	14	.	TGTGCCAGCAGTTCCGCGGGGACCTATCAGCCCCAGCATTTT	CASSSAGTYQPQHF
TRBV20-1	.	TRBJ2-3	14	.	TGCAGTGCTAGACTGGCGGGATCGTTAGATACGCAGTATTTT	CSARLAGSLDTQYF
TRBV29-1	.	TRBJ1-5	14	TRBD1	TGCAGCGTTCTGACAGGGATAAGCAATCAGCCCCAGCATTTT	CSVLTGISNQPQHF
TRBV27	few	TRBJ2-1	14	.	TGTGCCAGCCGGGGGCCGGGGTTATACAATGAGCAGTTCTTC	CASRGPGLYNEQFF
TRBV29-1	.	TRBJ1-1	12	TRBD1	TGCAGCGCATCCGGGACAGGGACTGAAGCTTTCTTT	CSASGTGTEAFF
TRBV3-1	.	TRBJ2-5	14	.	TGTGCCAGCAGCCTTCAATCGGGGGTGGAGACCCAGTACTTC	CASSLQSGVETQYF
TRBV4-1	.	TRBJ2-5	17	TRBD2	TGCGCCAGCAGCCAAGGGACTAGCGGGAGGGCGAGGGAGACCCAGTACTTC	CASSQGTSGRARETQYF
TRBV9	.	TRBJ2-6	16	.	TGTGCCAGCAGCGTGACCACGGAGGCTGGGGCCAACGTCCTGACTTTC	CASSVTTEAGANVLTF
TRBV5-1	few	TRBJ2-7	14	.	TGCGCCAGCAGCTTGATAGGGGAATCCTACGAGCAGTACTTC	CASSLIGESYEQYF
TRBV7-9	few	TRBJ2-1	14	.	TGTGCCAGCAGCTCGACGTTAGGAGGGGGCGCGCAGTTCTTC	CASSSTLGGGAQFF
TRBV2	few	TRBJ2-7	14	TRBD1	TGTGCCAGCACTTCACTACGGGACAGGGACGAGCAGTACTTC	CASTSLRDRDEQYF
TRBV28	once	TRBJ1-6	16	.	TGTGCCAGCAGTCCGTTGGCAGGAAAAAATAATTCACCCCTCCACTTT	CASSPLAGKNNSPLHF
TRBV20-1	once	TRBJ2-6	15	TRBD1	TGCAGTGCTACAGGGGGACCAGCTGGGGCCAACGTCCTGACTTTC	CSATGGPAGANVLTF
TRBV3-1	.	TRBJ2-7	17	TRBD2	TGTGCCAGCAGCCTGGGACTAGCGGGAGGGACTCCCTACGAGCAGTACTTC	CASSLGLAGGTPYEQYF
TRBV15	.	TRBJ1-1	15	TRBD1	TGTGCCACCAGCTTATGGGACAGGCCCAACACTGAAGCTTTCTTT	CATSLWDRPNTEAFF
TRBV30	.	TRBJ1-1	12	.	TGTGCCTGGTACCGGGAGAACACTGAAGCTTTCTTT	CAWYRENTEAFF
TRBV6-4	.	TRBJ2-1	16	TRBD2	TGTGCCAGCAGTGACTCGCCGGGGGGTTCCTACAATGAGCAGTTCTTC	CASSDSPGGSYNEQFF
TRBV12-3/TRBV12-4	few	TRBJ1-6	14	.	TGTGCCAGCACCCCCGGGGGGGCTCATTCACCCCTCCACTTT	CASTPGGAHSPLHF
TRBV27	few	TRBJ2-7	17	TRBD2	TGTGCCAGCAGTATGACTAGCGGGAGTCCGGGGTCCTACGAGCAGTACTTC	CASSMTSGSPGSYEQYF
TRBV6-5	.	TRBJ2-1	15	TRBD2	TGTGCCAGCAGTTACGGGCTAGCGGGAGCCGATGAGCAGTTCTTC	CASSYGLAGADEQFF
TRBV29-1	once	TRBJ2-1	15	.	TGCAGCGTTGAAGACTGGAGGAGCTTCTACAATGAGCAGTTCTTC	CSVEDWRSFYNEQFF
TRBV12-5	.	TRBJ2-2	11	.	TGTGCTAGTGGTTTTTGGGGGGAGCTGTTTTTT	CASGFWGELFF
TRBV21-1	few	TRBJ2-6	8	.	TGTGCCAGCAACGTCCTGACTTTC	CASNVLTF